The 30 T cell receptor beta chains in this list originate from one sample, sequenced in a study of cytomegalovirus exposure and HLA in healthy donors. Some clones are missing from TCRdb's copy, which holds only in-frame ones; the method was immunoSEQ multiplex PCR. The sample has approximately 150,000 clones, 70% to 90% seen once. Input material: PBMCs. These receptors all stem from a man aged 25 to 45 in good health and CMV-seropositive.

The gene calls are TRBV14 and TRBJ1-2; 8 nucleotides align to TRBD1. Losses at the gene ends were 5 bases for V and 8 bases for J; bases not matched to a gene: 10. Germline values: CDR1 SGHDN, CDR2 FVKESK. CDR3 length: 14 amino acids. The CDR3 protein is CASSSGGALRGYTF. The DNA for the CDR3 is TGTGCCAGCAGCTCAGGGGGCGCATTGAGGGGCTACACCTTC.

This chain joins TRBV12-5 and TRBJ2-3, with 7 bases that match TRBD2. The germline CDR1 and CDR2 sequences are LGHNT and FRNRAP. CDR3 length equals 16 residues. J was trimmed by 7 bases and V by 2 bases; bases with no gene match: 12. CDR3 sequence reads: CASGLSASGEWHTQYF. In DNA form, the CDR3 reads TGTGCTAGTGGTTTGTCGGCTAGCGGCGAATGGCATACGCAGTATTTT.

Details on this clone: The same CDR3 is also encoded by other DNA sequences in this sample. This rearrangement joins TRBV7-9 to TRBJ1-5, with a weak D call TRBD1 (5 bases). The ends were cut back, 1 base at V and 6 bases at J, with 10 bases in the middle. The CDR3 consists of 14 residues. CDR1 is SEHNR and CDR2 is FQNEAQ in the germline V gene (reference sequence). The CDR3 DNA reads TGTGCCAGCAGCTTAGGGCAGGGCGGTCAGCCCCAGCATTTT. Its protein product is CASSLGQGGQPQHF.

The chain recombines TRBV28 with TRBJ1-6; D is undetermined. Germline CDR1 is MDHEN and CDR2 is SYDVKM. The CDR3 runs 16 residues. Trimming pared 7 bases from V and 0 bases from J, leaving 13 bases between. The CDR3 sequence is CASTDWPSSYNSPLHF. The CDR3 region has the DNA TGTGCCAGCACCGACTGGCCAAGCTCCTATAATTCACCCCTCCACTTT. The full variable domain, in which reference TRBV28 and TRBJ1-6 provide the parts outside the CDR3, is DVKVTQSSRYLVKRTGEKVFLECVQDMDHENMFWYRQDPGLGLRLIYFSYDVKMKEKGDIPEGYSVSREKKERFSLILESASTNQTSMYLCASTDWPSSYNSPLHFGNGTRLTVT.

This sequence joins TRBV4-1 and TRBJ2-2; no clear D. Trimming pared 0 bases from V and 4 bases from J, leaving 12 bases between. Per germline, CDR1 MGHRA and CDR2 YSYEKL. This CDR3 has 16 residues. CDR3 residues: CASSQEAGSFTGELFF. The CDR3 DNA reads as TGCGCCAGCAGCCAAGAGGCAGGTAGTTTCACCGGGGAGCTGTTTTTT.

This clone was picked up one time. The CDR3 here is CASSIGQGEGGYTF. The CDR3 bases are TGTGCCAGCAGCATCGGACAGGGGGAGGGTGGCTACACCTTC. The V gene is TRBV5-4, the J gene TRBJ1-2; TRBD1 aligns across 10 bases. The CDR3 length is 14 residues. Germline-derived CDR1 and CDR2 are SGHNT and YYREEE (reference sequence). Losses at the gene ends were 4 bases for V and 7 bases for J; bases not matched to a gene: 7.

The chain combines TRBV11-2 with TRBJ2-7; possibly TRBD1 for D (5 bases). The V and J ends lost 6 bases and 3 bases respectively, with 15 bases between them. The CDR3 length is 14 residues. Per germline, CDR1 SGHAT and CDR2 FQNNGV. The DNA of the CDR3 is TGTGCCAGCAGTCAAGGGGCAGGGTTCTACGAGCAGTACTTC. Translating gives CASSQGAGFYEQYF.

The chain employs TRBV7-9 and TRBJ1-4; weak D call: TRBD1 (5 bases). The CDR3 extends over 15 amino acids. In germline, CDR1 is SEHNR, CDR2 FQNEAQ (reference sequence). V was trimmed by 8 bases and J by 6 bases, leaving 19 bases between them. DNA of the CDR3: TGTGCCAGCTCACCCCGACGGGGACTTGATGAAAAACTGTTTTTT. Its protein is CASSPRRGLDEKLFF.

In nucleotides, the CDR3 is TGTGCCATCAGTGATCGTAAGCGGGGGGTCAACAATGAGCAGTTCTTC. Translation gives CAISDRKRGVNNEQFF. The gene calls are TRBV10-3 and TRBJ2-1, with 9 bases aligning to TRBD2. From germline, CDR1 is ENHRY and CDR2 SYGVKD. This CDR3 contains 16 residues. Trimming at V came to 3 bases and at J to 5 bases, leaving 8 bases not matched to a gene.

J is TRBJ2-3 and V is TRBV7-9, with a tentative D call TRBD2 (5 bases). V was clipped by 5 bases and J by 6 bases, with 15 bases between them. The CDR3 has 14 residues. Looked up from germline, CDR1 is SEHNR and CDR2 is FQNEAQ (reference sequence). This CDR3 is CASSQEGAPDTQYF. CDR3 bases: TGTGCCAGCAGCCAAGAGGGAGCGCCGGATACGCAGTATTTT.

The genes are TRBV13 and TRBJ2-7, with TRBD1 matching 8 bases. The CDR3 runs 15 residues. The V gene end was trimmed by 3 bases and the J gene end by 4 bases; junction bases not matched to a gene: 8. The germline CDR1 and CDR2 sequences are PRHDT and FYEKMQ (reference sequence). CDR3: CASSFHTGGDYEQYF. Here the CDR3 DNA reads TGTGCCAGCAGCTTCCACACAGGGGGAGATTACGAGCAGTACTTC.

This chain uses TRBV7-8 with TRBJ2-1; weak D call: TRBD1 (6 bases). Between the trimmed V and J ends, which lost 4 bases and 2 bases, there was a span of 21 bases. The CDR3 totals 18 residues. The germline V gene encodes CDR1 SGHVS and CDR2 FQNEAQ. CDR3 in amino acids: CASSWGIPGGETYNEQFF. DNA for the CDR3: TGTGCCAGCAGCTGGGGGATCCCTGGGGGCGAAACCTACAATGAGCAGTTCTTC.

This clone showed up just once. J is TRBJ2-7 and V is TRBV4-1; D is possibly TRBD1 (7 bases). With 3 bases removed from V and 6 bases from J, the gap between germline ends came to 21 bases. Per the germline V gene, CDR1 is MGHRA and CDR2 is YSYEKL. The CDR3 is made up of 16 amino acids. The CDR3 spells CASSQAIQGRSSEQYF. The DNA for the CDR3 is TGCGCCAGCAGCCAGGCCATACAGGGGAGGAGCAGCGAGCAGTACTTC.

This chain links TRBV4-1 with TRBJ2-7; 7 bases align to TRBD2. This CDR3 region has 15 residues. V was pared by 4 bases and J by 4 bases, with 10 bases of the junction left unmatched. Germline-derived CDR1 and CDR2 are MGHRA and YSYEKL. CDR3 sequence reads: CASSLGGTATYEQYF. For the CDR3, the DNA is TGCGCCAGCAGCCTCGGGGGGACTGCCACATACGAGCAGTACTTC.

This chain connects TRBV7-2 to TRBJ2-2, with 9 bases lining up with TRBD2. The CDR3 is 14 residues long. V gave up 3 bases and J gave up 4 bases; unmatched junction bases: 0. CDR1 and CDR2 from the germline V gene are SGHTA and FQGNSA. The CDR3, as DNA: TGTGCCAGCAGCTTGCGGGGGGGCACCGGGGAGCTGTTTTTT. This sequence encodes CASSLRGGTGELFF.

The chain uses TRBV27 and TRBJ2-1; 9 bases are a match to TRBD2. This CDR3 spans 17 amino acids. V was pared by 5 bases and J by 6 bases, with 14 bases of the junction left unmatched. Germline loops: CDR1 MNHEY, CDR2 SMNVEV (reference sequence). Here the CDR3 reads CASSTPRGGGRLNEQFF. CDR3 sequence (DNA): TGTGCCAGCAGTACCCCCCGCGGGGGGGGCCGTCTCAATGAGCAGTTCTTC.

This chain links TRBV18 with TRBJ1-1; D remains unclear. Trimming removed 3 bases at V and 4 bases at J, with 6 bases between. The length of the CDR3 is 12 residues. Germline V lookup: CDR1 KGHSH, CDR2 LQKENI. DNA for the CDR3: TGTGCCAGCTCACCGTCGGGCACTGAAGCTTTCTTT. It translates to CASSPSGTEAFF.

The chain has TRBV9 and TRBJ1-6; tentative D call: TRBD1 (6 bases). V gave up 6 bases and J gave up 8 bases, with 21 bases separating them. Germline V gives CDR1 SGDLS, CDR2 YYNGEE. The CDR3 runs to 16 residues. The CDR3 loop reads CASTRTGGYKDSPLHF. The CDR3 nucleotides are TGTGCCAGCACCCGTACTGGGGGCTATAAGGATTCACCCCTCCACTTT.

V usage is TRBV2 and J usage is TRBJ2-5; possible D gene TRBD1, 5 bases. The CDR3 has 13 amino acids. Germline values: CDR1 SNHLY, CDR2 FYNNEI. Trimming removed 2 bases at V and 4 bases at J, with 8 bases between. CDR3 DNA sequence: TGTGCCAGCAGTGAACGCAGGGTAGAGACCCAGTACTTC. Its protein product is CASSERRVETQYF.

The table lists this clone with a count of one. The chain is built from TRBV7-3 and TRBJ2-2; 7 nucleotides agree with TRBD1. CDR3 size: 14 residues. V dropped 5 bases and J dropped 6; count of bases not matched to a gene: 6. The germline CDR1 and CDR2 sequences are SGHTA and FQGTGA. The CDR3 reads CASSRETGPGELFF. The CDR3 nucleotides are TGTGCCAGCAGCCGAGAGACAGGGCCCGGGGAGCTGTTTTTT.

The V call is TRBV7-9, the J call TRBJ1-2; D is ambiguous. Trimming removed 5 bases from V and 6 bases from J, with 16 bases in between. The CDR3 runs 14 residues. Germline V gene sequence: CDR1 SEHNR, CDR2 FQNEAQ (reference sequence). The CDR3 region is CASSLGPSGDGYTF. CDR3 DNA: TGTGCCAGCAGCCTAGGGCCATCGGGAGATGGCTACACCTTC.

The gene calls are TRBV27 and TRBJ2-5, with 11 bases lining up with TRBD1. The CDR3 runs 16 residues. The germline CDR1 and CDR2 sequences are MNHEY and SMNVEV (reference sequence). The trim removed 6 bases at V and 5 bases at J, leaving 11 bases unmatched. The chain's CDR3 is CASRVEGTGGFETQYF. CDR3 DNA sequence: TGTGCCAGCAGGGTTGAAGGGACAGGGGGATTCGAGACCCAGTACTTC.

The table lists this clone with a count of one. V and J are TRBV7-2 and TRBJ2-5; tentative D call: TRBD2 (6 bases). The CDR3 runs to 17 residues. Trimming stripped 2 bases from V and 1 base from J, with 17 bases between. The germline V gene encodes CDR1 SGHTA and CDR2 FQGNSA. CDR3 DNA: TGTGCCAGCAGCTTATTGGGGGGAACCACCTCCCAAGAGACCCAGTACTTC. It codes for CASSLLGGTTSQETQYF.

The CDR3 reads CASRSGTGTYEQYF. CDR3 sequence (DNA): TGTGCCAGCAGGTCAGGGACAGGGACCTACGAGCAGTACTTC. V is TRBV7-9 and J is TRBJ2-7; TRBD1 aligns across 9 bases. The trim removed 6 bases at V and 2 bases at J, leaving 5 bases unmatched. Germline-derived CDR1 and CDR2 are SEHNR and FQNEAQ (reference sequence). This CDR3 comprises 14 residues.

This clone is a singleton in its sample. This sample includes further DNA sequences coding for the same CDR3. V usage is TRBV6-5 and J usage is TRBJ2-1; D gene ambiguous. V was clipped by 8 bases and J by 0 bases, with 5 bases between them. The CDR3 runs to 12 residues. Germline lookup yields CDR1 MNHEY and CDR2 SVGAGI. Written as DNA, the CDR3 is TGTGCCAGCCTTAGCTCCTACAATGAGCAGTTCTTC. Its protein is CASLSSYNEQFF.

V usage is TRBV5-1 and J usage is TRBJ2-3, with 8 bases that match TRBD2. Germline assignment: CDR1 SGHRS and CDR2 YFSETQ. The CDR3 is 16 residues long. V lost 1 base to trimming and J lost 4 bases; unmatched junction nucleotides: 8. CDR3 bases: TGCGCCAGCAGCTTGTCAAACGGGGGGGCCGCAGATACGCAGTATTTT. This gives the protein CASSLSNGGAADTQYF.

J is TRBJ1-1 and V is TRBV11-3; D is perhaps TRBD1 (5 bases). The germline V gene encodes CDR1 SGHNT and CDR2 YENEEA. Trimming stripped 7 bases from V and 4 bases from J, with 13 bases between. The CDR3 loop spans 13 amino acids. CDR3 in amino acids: CASIQARGTEAFF. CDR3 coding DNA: TGTGCCAGCATACAGGCGCGGGGCACTGAAGCTTTCTTT.

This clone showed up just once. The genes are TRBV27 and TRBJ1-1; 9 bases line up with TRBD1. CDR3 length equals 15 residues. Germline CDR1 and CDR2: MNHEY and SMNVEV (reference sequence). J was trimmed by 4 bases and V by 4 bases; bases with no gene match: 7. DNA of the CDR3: TGTGCCAGCAGTTGGGGGTCGACAGGGGGCACTGAAGCTTTCTTT. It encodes CASSWGSTGGTEAFF.

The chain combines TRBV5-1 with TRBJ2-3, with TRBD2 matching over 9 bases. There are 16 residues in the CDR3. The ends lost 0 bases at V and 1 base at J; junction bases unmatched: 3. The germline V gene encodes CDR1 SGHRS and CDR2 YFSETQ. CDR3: CASSLALAGGTDTQYF. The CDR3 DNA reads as TGCGCCAGCAGCTTGGCCTTAGCGGGGGGCACAGATACGCAGTATTTT.

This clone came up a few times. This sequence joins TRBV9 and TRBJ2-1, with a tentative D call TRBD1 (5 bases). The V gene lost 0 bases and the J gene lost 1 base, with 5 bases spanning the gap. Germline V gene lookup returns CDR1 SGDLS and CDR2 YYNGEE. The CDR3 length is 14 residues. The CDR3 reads CASSVAGSYNEQFF. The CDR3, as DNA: TGTGCCAGCAGCGTAGCAGGGTCCTACAATGAGCAGTTCTTC.